The 30 T cell receptor beta chains below all came from one sample that was sequenced in a study of glioma-infiltrating T cells after dendritic cell vaccination. Libraries were prepared by immunoSEQ multiplex PCR; TCRdb keeps only in-frame clonotypes and omits some of them. Of tens of thousands of clones in the sample, 82% were seen once. The material sequenced was blood, taken before dendritic cell vaccination. These receptors were obtained from a human donor with glioblastoma.

The rearrangement links TRBV7-2 to TRBJ1-5, with 10 bases aligning to TRBD1. The CDR3 contains 16 residues. Germline CDR1 and CDR2: SGHTA and FQGNSA. With 5 bases clipped from V and 0 bases from J, the junction kept 4 bases outside the gene matches. The CDR3 nucleotides are TGTGCCAGCAGCCCACGACAGGGGGCTAGCAATCAGCCCCAGCATTTT. As protein: CASSPRQGASNQPQHF. Filled out from reference TRBV7-2 and TRBJ1-5, the complete variable domain reads GAGVSQSPSNKVTEKGKDVELRCDPISGHTALYWYRQSLGQGLEFLIYFQGNSAPDKSGLPSDRFSAERTGGSVSTLTIQRTQQEDSAVYLCASSPRQGASNQPQHFGDGTRLSIL.

Regarding this clone: Other DNA sequences within the sample encode an identical CDR3. J is TRBJ1-3 and V is TRBV18; the D gene is possibly TRBD1 (6 bases). From germline, CDR1 is KGHSH and CDR2 LQKENI. V gave up 3 bases and J gave up 4 bases, with 19 bases separating them. This CDR3 region has 17 residues. The CDR3 loop reads CASSPLQGTQGGNTIYF. Here the CDR3 DNA reads TGTGCCAGCTCACCGCTTCAGGGGACACAAGGCGGAAACACCATATATTTT.

CDR3 sequence reads: CASSQGSGSSYEQYV. The CDR3 DNA reads as TGCGCCAGCAGCCAAGGTAGCGGGAGCTCCTACGAGCAGTACGTC. V and J are TRBV4-1 and TRBJ2-7; 9 nucleotides align to TRBD2. Per the germline V gene, CDR1 is MGHRA and CDR2 is YSYEKL. V lost 1 base to trimming and J lost 0 bases; unmatched junction nucleotides: 1. The CDR3 has 15 residues.

V gene TRBV27 combines with J gene TRBJ2-3; D might be TRBD1 (6 bases). The CDR3 is 16 residues long. Trimming removed 2 bases at V and 1 base at J, with 13 bases between. Germline V CDR1 and CDR2: MNHEY, SMNVEV (reference sequence). The DNA of the CDR3 is TGTGCCAGCAGTTTAGAGGACAGAGCAGGCACAGATACGCAGTATTTT. Translated, it gives CASSLEDRAGTDTQYF.

In DNA form, the CDR3 reads TGTGCCAGTACCCGGACAGGGGTCGCCCAAGAGACCCAGTACTTC. It yields the protein CASTRTGVAQETQYF. The chain employs TRBV19 and TRBJ2-5; 9 bases agree with TRBD1. CDR1 is LNHDA and CDR2 is SQIVND in the germline V gene (reference sequence). The V segment lost 7 bases and the J segment 1 base; nucleotides outside the gene matches: 7. There are 15 residues in the CDR3. Combining the CDR3 with reference TRBV19 and TRBJ2-5 gives the whole variable domain DGGITQSPKYLFRKEGQNVTLSCEQNLNHDAMYWYRQDPGQGLRLIYYSQIVNDFQKGDIAEGYSVSREKKESFPLTVTSAQKNPTAFYLCASTRTGVAQETQYFGPGTRLLVL.

The genes are TRBV5-4 and TRBJ1-2; 9 bases agree with TRBD1. The CDR3 has 15 residues. The germline gives CDR1 SGHNT, CDR2 YYREEE (reference sequence). V shed 0 bases, J shed 2 bases, and the junction held 2 bases outside the gene matches. The CDR3 bases are TGTGCCAGCAGCTTGGGGGACAGGGTAAACTATGGCTACACCTTC. It specifies CASSLGDRVNYGYTF.

The chain joins TRBV2 to TRBJ1-1, with D unclear. In germline, CDR1 is SNHLY, CDR2 FYNNEI. This CDR3 comprises 13 residues. The germline V and J ends were trimmed by 6 bases and 2 bases, with 10 bases remaining between them. CDR3 sequence reads: CASRAGVNTEAFF. CDR3 in DNA: TGTGCCAGCAGGGCCGGGGTTAACACTGAAGCTTTCTTT.

The chain uses TRBV7-2 and TRBJ2-5; 12 positions agree with TRBD2. Germline trimming cut 4 bases from V and 5 bases from J; bases unmatched to any gene: 5. Germline lookup yields CDR1 SGHTA and CDR2 FQGNSA. The CDR3 consists of 15 residues. The CDR3 nucleotides read TGTGCCAGCAGCTCGCTAGCGGGGGGGCGGGAGACCCAGTACTTC. Translated: CASSSLAGGRETQYF.

The V gene is TRBV19, the J gene TRBJ2-3; a weak D match, TRBD2 (6 bases). V was cut by 2 bases and J by 1 base, with 7 bases left in between. Germline assignment: CDR1 LNHDA and CDR2 SQIVND (reference sequence). The CDR3 has 14 amino acids. For the CDR3, the DNA is TGTGCCAGTAGTATAAGGGAGGGCACAGATACGCAGTATTTT. Translation gives CASSIREGTDTQYF.

This chain joins TRBV7-9 and TRBJ2-7; 10 bases align to TRBD1. Per the germline V gene, CDR1 is SEHNR and CDR2 is FQNEAQ (reference sequence). The junction had 8 bases not matched to a gene; V was cut back by 5 bases and J by 7 bases. The CDR3 loop spans 14 amino acids. DNA for the CDR3: TGTGCCAGCAGCGCCGGGACAGGGGAATTGGAGCAGTACTTC. This encodes CASSAGTGELEQYF.

The CDR3 nucleotides are TGTGCCAGCAGCTCCCGGACAGGGTCAAATTCACCCCTCCACTTT. Amino acids: CASSSRTGSNSPLHF. The chain links TRBV5-6 to TRBJ1-6; TRBD1 matches 8 bases. The length of the CDR3 is 15 residues. The junction had 6 bases not matched to a gene; V was cut back by 3 bases and J by 7 bases. From germline, CDR1 is SGHDT and CDR2 YYEEEE.

This chain joins TRBV5-1 and TRBJ1-5; D may be TRBD1 (5 bases). Germline values: CDR1 SGHRS, CDR2 YFSETQ. V lost 4 bases to trimming and J lost 6 bases, with 17 bases between them. The CDR3 totals 15 residues. This CDR3 reads CASSPDGGGAQPQHF. CDR3 sequence (DNA): TGCGCCAGCAGCCCCGATGGCGGAGGGGCTCAGCCCCAGCATTTT.

Only a few counts were recorded for this clone. The chain is built from TRBV2 and TRBJ1-1; D is undetermined. The CDR3 loop spans 13 amino acids. Germline assignment: CDR1 SNHLY and CDR2 FYNNEI. The V end was cut by 8 bases, the J end by 1 base, with 11 bases between. The CDR3 region has the DNA TGTGCCAGCGAGAACACGGGGAACACTGAAGCTTTCTTT. It codes for CASENTGNTEAFF.

The chain uses TRBV11-2 and TRBJ1-4; TRBD1 matches 9 bases. CDR3 length equals 15 residues. CDR1 is SGHAT, CDR2 FQNNGV, per germline. V lost 1 base and J lost 8; bases outside the gene matches: 5. The chain's CDR3 is CASSLGDRAGEKLFF. In DNA, the CDR3 is TGTGCCAGCAGCTTAGGGGACAGGGCAGGGGAAAAACTGTTTTTT.

The rearrangement joins TRBV4-2 to TRBJ2-3; 11 bases fit TRBD2. CDR3 length: 16 residues. With V trimmed by 4 bases and J by 4 bases, 7 bases remained unmatched. Germline V gives CDR1 LGHNA, CDR2 YNFKEQ. The CDR3 reads CASSPPIAGGPDTQYF. The CDR3, as DNA: TGTGCCAGCAGCCCGCCAATAGCGGGAGGGCCAGATACGCAGTATTTT.

V gene TRBV5-1 combines with J gene TRBJ2-3, with TRBD1 identical over 9 bases. There are 15 residues in the CDR3. Germline V gene data show CDR1 as SGHRS and CDR2 as YFSETQ. V gave up 4 bases and J gave up 2 bases; unmatched junction bases: 5. The CDR3 nucleotides are TGCGCCAGCAGCGAAGGGACAGGGTACACAGATACGCAGTATTTT. Its protein product is CASSEGTGYTDTQYF.

This chain links TRBV11-1 with TRBJ2-7, with D maybe TRBD2 (6 bases). Per the germline V gene, CDR1 is SGHAT and CDR2 is FQDESV (reference sequence). With 6 bases removed from V and 1 base from J, the gap between germline ends came to 13 bases. The CDR3 loop spans 14 amino acids. For the CDR3, the DNA is TGTGCCAGCAGATCGGAGGGAGGATCCTACGAGCAGTACGTC. This translates into CASRSEGGSYEQYV.

The chain has TRBV7-9 and TRBJ1-6; maybe TRBD1 (5 bases). The CDR3 extends over 14 amino acids. Trimming removed 3 bases from V and 11 bases from J, with 14 bases in between. Per germline, CDR1 SEHNR and CDR2 FQNEAQ (reference sequence). In DNA, the CDR3 is TGTGCCAGCAGCTTTTCTACAGGCCTTACACCCCTCCACTTT. It specifies CASSFSTGLTPLHF.

The V and J genes are TRBV11-2 and TRBJ2-7; 7 bases map to TRBD2. The CDR3 runs 13 residues. Losses at the gene ends were 8 bases for V and 0 bases for J; bases not matched to a gene: 4. Germline loops: CDR1 SGHAT, CDR2 FQNNGV. In DNA form, the CDR3 reads TGTGCCAGCGAGCTAGCGGACTCCTACGAGCAGTACTTC. This translates into CASELADSYEQYF.

This clone was seen a handful of times. The chain carries TRBV6-5 and TRBJ1-1; 9 positions match TRBD1. The CDR3 consists of 14 residues. Germline trimming cut 5 bases from V and 5 bases from J; bases unmatched to any gene: 6. Germline-derived CDR1 and CDR2 are MNHEY and SVGAGI. CDR3 region: CASSTGGPRTEAFF. CDR3 bases: TGTGCCAGCAGTACAGGGGGCCCGAGGACTGAAGCTTTCTTT.

The V call is TRBV2, the J call TRBJ1-1, with D perhaps matching TRBD1 (5 bases). The V end lost 6 bases, the J end lost 7 bases, and 15 bases lay between the germline ends. The germline gives CDR1 SNHLY, CDR2 FYNNEI. The CDR3 loop spans 13 amino acids. The DNA for the CDR3 is TGTGCCAGCAGCCACGGGCCAGGGCTTGAAGCTTTCTTT. It encodes CASSHGPGLEAFF.

A single count supports this clone. This chain joins TRBV29-1 and TRBJ1-2, with D possibly TRBD1 on 5 matching bases. With 0 bases removed from V and 4 bases from J, the gap between germline ends came to 9 bases. There are 13 residues in the CDR3. The germline V gene has CDR1 SQVTM and CDR2 ANQGSEA. The CDR3 region has the DNA TGCAGCGTTGAAGAGTTCCAGGGCTATGGCTACACCTTC. It encodes CSVEEFQGYGYTF.

The J gene is TRBJ2-1, the V gene TRBV7-3; 12 positions match TRBD2. Unmatched junction bases numbered 5, after V lost 4 bases and J lost 7 bases. The germline V gene encodes CDR1 SGHTA and CDR2 FQGTGA. This CDR3 region has 15 residues. CDR3 DNA sequence: TGTGCCAGCAGCTCAACTAGCGGGAGGTGGAATGAGCAGTTCTTC. Encoded protein: CASSSTSGRWNEQFF.

This chain joins TRBV6-5 and TRBJ1-1; D is unclear. Trimming removed 4 bases from V and 1 base from J, with 16 bases in between. The CDR3 covers 16 residues. Germline CDR1 is MNHEY and CDR2 is SVGAGI. This chain's CDR3 is CASSWGGTVANTEAFF. The CDR3 DNA reads TGTGCCAGCAGTTGGGGAGGTACGGTAGCGAACACTGAAGCTTTCTTT.

This chain connects TRBV6-5 to TRBJ2-7; 8 positions agree with TRBD1. Germline assignment: CDR1 MNHEY and CDR2 SVGAGI. Losses at the gene ends were 6 bases for V and 7 bases for J; bases not matched to a gene: 5. The CDR3 is 12 amino acids. CDR3 DNA sequence: TGTGCCAGCAGCCAGGGGGCGGGGGAGCAGTACTTC. This codes for CASSQGAGEQYF.

This clone has a single count. The J gene is TRBJ2-3, the V gene TRBV27; D gene unclear. Germline V gene data show CDR1 as MNHEY and CDR2 as SMNVEV (reference sequence). This CDR3 is 11 amino acids long. V lost 7 bases and J 6 bases, leaving 8 bases between the germline ends. The CDR3: CASNDGDTQYF. In nucleotides, the CDR3 is TGTGCCAGCAACGACGGGGATACGCAGTATTTT.

This chain uses TRBV7-9 with TRBJ1-2; D unclear. The germline CDR1 and CDR2 sequences are SEHNR and FQNEAQ (reference sequence). Trimming cost V 5 bases and J 0 bases, with 10 bases left between them. This CDR3 region has 14 residues. The CDR3 nucleotides read TGTGCCAGCAGCCACAACCAAGCTAACTATGGCTACACCTTC. Amino acid sequence: CASSHNQANYGYTF. The complete variable domain, with remaining parts taken from reference TRBV7-9 and TRBJ1-2, reads DTGVSQNPRHKITKRGQNVTFRCDPISEHNRLYWYRQTLGQGPEFLTYFQNEAQLEKSRLLSDRFSAERPKGSFSTLEIQRTEQGDSAMYLCASSHNQANYGYTFGSGTRLTVV.

This sequence joins TRBV2 and TRBJ2-2; 7 bases are a match to TRBD1. CDR3 length: 14 amino acids. Germline V gene sequence: CDR1 SNHLY, CDR2 FYNNEI. Germline trimming cut 7 bases from V and 9 bases from J; bases unmatched to any gene: 11. The CDR3 region is CASTPSQGTRELFF. The CDR3 DNA follows: TGTGCCAGCACCCCCTCACAGGGGACCCGGGAGCTGTTTTTT.

This rearrangement joins TRBV5-1 to TRBJ2-1, with D tentatively TRBD1 (5 bases). Germline CDR1 SGHRS, CDR2 YFSETQ. Trimming left V 0 bases short and J 3 bases short, with 25 bases between. This CDR3 comprises 20 residues. DNA for the CDR3: TGCGCCAGCAGCTTGGGTGATCCGCCGTCAGGGCGCTCATTCTACAATGAGCAGTTCTTC. This gives the protein CASSLGDPPSGRSFYNEQFF.

CDR3 sequence: CASSERGLANSPLHF. The CDR3, as DNA: TGTGCCAGCAGTGAAAGGGGTCTTGCGAATTCACCCCTCCACTTT. The chain is built from TRBV25-1 and TRBJ1-6, with D tentatively TRBD1 (5 bases). V was trimmed by 2 bases and J by 7 bases, leaving 12 bases between them. Germline values: CDR1 MGHDK, CDR2 SYGVNS. CDR3 length: 15 amino acids.